The rows below give T cell receptor beta chains drawn from one sample of a study of T cell repertoires in aging, cancer and after chemotherapy. TCRdb re-called the multiplex PCR reads with MiXCR, one entry per CDR3 protein. The sample lists roughly 2,400 distinct CDR3 sequences, about 54% seen once, with approximately 5% in the top ten. Sample: blood. The receptors come from a human donor with a blood cancer. The CDR3 runs from the conserved cysteine through the conserved F or W. Each record gives: CDR3 protein, CDR3 DNA, J gene, V gene, clone size, CDR3 length, D gene. D genes are given only for firm matches. Only some rows state a clone size, as once, few, many or a class for expanded clones.

CDR3aa: CASSLFYNYGYTF
CDR3nt: TGTGCCAGCAGCTTATTCTACAACTATGGCTACACCTTC
j_gene: TRBJ1-2
v_gene: TRBV7-6
abundance: NA
len: 13
d_gene: NA

CDR3aa: CASTLDGNEQFF
CDR3nt: TGTGCCAGCACACTAGACGGGAATGAGCAGTTCTTC
j_gene: TRBJ2-1
v_gene: TRBV12-3/TRBV12-4
abundance: NA
len: 12
d_gene: NA

CDR3aa: CACLGGNTQYF
CDR3nt: TGTGCCTGCCTAGGAGGAAATACGCAGTATTTT
j_gene: TRBJ2-3
v_gene: TRBV6-5
abundance: large
len: 11
d_gene: NA

CDR3aa: CASSLGSAGVSEQYF
CDR3nt: TGTGCCAGCAGCTTAGGGTCCGCGGGGGTGAGCGAGCAGTACTTC
j_gene: TRBJ2-7
v_gene: TRBV11-1
abundance: NA
len: 15
d_gene: TRBD2

CDR3aa: CASSYELAGTNTGELFF
CDR3nt: TGTGCCAGCAGTTACGAGCTAGCGGGGACGAACACCGGGGAGCTGTTTTTT
j_gene: TRBJ2-2
v_gene: TRBV6-1
abundance: NA
len: 17
d_gene: TRBD2

CDR3aa: CASIPGQGMVDYGYTF
CDR3nt: TGTGCCAGCATCCCGGGACAGGGGATGGTTGACTATGGCTACACCTTC
j_gene: TRBJ1-2
v_gene: TRBV5-6
abundance: NA
len: 16
d_gene: TRBD1

CDR3aa: CASSSRVNKQETQYF
CDR3nt: TGTGCCAGCAGCTCCAGGGTGAATAAGCAAGAGACCCAGTACTTC
j_gene: TRBJ2-5
v_gene: TRBV5-6
abundance: NA
len: 15
d_gene: NA

CDR3aa: CASRLAGVRGDTQYF
CDR3nt: TGTGCCAGCAGGTTAGCGGGGGTTCGAGGAGATACGCAGTATTTT
j_gene: TRBJ2-3
v_gene: TRBV6-5
abundance: few
len: 15
d_gene: TRBD2

CDR3aa: CATTVYGYTF
CDR3nt: TGTGCCACCACCGTTTATGGCTACACCTTC
j_gene: TRBJ1-2
v_gene: TRBV15
abundance: large
len: 10
d_gene: NA

CDR3aa: CASSLLTTGELFF
CDR3nt: TGTGCCAGCAGCTTACTCACAACCGGGGAGCTGTTTTTT
j_gene: TRBJ2-2
v_gene: TRBV7-9
abundance: NA
len: 13
d_gene: NA

CDR3aa: CASSFRDSAYNEQFF
CDR3nt: TGTGCCAGCAGTTTCCGGGACAGCGCCTACAATGAGCAGTTCTTC
j_gene: TRBJ2-1
v_gene: TRBV12-3/TRBV12-4
abundance: few
len: 15
d_gene: TRBD1

CDR3aa: CSARDPVGTDTQYF
CDR3nt: TGCAGTGCTAGAGATCCCGTGGGCACAGATACGCAGTATTTT
j_gene: TRBJ2-3
v_gene: TRBV20-1
abundance: NA
len: 14
d_gene: NA

CDR3aa: CASSQPGGWSETQYF
CDR3nt: TGTGCCAGCAGCCAACCGGGGGGCTGGTCGGAGACCCAGTACTTC
j_gene: TRBJ2-5
v_gene: TRBV5-4
abundance: few
len: 15
d_gene: NA

CDR3aa: CSVEDKTVFYGYTF
CDR3nt: TGCAGCGTTGAAGATAAAACAGTCTTCTATGGCTACACCTTC
j_gene: TRBJ1-2
v_gene: TRBV29-1
abundance: few
len: 14
d_gene: NA

CDR3aa: CASSPLVGGMGETQYF
CDR3nt: TGTGCCAGCAGCCCGCTAGTGGGGGGAATGGGAGAGACCCAGTACTTC
j_gene: TRBJ2-5
v_gene: TRBV7-6
abundance: NA
len: 16
d_gene: NA

CDR3aa: CASSYGLAGGLYF
CDR3nt: TGTGCCAGCAGTTACGGCCTAGCGGGGGGGCTGTACTTC
j_gene: TRBJ2-5
v_gene: TRBV6-5
abundance: NA
len: 13
d_gene: TRBD2

CDR3aa: CASSIGRQGTGYTF
CDR3nt: TGTGCCAGTAGTATCGGCCGACAGGGTACTGGCTACACCTTC
j_gene: TRBJ1-2
v_gene: TRBV19
abundance: NA
len: 14
d_gene: TRBD1

CDR3aa: CASSADGLETQYF
CDR3nt: TGTGCCAGCAGCGCAGATGGTTTGGAGACCCAGTACTTC
j_gene: TRBJ2-5
v_gene: TRBV12-3/TRBV12-4
abundance: NA
len: 13
d_gene: NA

CDR3aa: CASSPDTLSNQPQHF
CDR3nt: TGTGCCAGCAGCCCGGACACCCTTAGCAATCAGCCCCAGCATTTT
j_gene: TRBJ1-5
v_gene: TRBV7-9
abundance: NA
len: 15
d_gene: NA

CDR3aa: CTSRRTGEGGYTF
CDR3nt: TGTACCAGCAGAAGGACAGGGGAGGGAGGCTACACCTTC
j_gene: TRBJ1-2
v_gene: TRBV6-5
abundance: NA
len: 13
d_gene: TRBD1

CDR3aa: CSVGEAEAFF
CDR3nt: TGCAGCGTTGGGGAGGCTGAAGCTTTCTTT
j_gene: TRBJ1-1
v_gene: TRBV29-1
abundance: NA
len: 10
d_gene: NA

CDR3aa: CASETFRDRGQGEAFF
CDR3nt: TGTGCCTCCGAAACTTTCCGGGACAGGGGGCAGGGTGAAGCTTTCTTT
j_gene: TRBJ1-1
v_gene: TRBV6-1
abundance: NA
len: 16
d_gene: TRBD1

CDR3aa: CASSKTVEANYGYTF
CDR3nt: TGTGCCAGCAGTAAGACAGTAGAAGCTAACTATGGCTACACCTTC
j_gene: TRBJ1-2
v_gene: TRBV6-1
abundance: NA
len: 15
d_gene: NA

CDR3aa: CASSFTGELFF
CDR3nt: TGTGCCAGCAGTTTTACCGGGGAGCTGTTTTTT
j_gene: TRBJ2-2
v_gene: TRBV12-3/TRBV12-4
abundance: few
len: 11
d_gene: NA

CDR3aa: CSVGVETEAFF
CDR3nt: TGCAGCGTGGGGGTGGAGACAGAAGCTTTCTTT
j_gene: TRBJ1-1
v_gene: TRBV29-1
abundance: NA
len: 11
d_gene: NA

CDR3aa: CASSSPGQAGYGYTF
CDR3nt: TGCGCCAGCAGCTCGCCGGGACAGGCTGGCTATGGCTACACCTTC
j_gene: TRBJ1-2
v_gene: TRBV5-1
abundance: NA
len: 15
d_gene: TRBD1

CDR3aa: CASSDRGSGSRNEQFF
CDR3nt: TGTGCCAGCAGTGACCGAGGTAGCGGATCTCGGAATGAGCAGTTCTTC
j_gene: TRBJ2-1
v_gene: TRBV6-1
abundance: few
len: 16
d_gene: NA

CDR3aa: CASSLGQQETQYF
CDR3nt: TGTGCCAGCAGTTTAGGACAGCAAGAGACCCAGTACTTC
j_gene: TRBJ2-5
v_gene: TRBV12-3/TRBV12-4
abundance: NA
len: 13
d_gene: NA

CDR3aa: CASSTTSGGNRRLFSEQFF
CDR3nt: TGTGCCAGCAGCACGACTAGCGGGGGGAACCGGCGGCTCTTCAGTGAGCAGTTCTTC
j_gene: TRBJ2-1
v_gene: TRBV5-6
abundance: once
len: 19
d_gene: TRBD2

CDR3aa: CASTTSGGETQYF
CDR3nt: TGTGCCAGCACAACTAGCGGGGGGGAGACCCAGTACTTC
j_gene: TRBJ2-5
v_gene: TRBV6-5
abundance: few
len: 13
d_gene: TRBD2

CDR3aa: CASSAGLAGPADTQYF
CDR3nt: TGTGCCAGCAGTGCGGGACTAGCGGGGCCGGCAGATACGCAGTATTTT
j_gene: TRBJ2-3
v_gene: TRBV6-1
abundance: few
len: 16
d_gene: TRBD2

CDR3aa: CASSESTGGGEEQFF
CDR3nt: TGTGCCAGCAGTGAATCGACAGGGGGTGGCGAGGAGCAGTTCTTC
j_gene: TRBJ2-1
v_gene: TRBV6-5
abundance: few
len: 15
d_gene: TRBD1

CDR3aa: CASSYMVSGRHNSPLHF
CDR3nt: TGTGCCAGCAGTTATATGGTTTCGGGACGCCACAATTCACCCCTCCACTTT
j_gene: TRBJ1-6
v_gene: TRBV6-5
abundance: NA
len: 17
d_gene: NA

CDR3aa: CASRRLTEQYF
CDR3nt: TGTGCCAGCAGGCGACTCACTGAGCAGTACTTC
j_gene: TRBJ2-7
v_gene: TRBV6-2/TRBV6-3
abundance: NA
len: 11
d_gene: NA

CDR3aa: CASSLGGFQPQHF
CDR3nt: TGTGCCAGCAGCTTAGGGGGATTCCAGCCCCAGCATTTT
j_gene: TRBJ1-5
v_gene: TRBV7-2
abundance: NA
len: 13
d_gene: NA

CDR3aa: CAWNNRGHTEAFF
CDR3nt: TGTGCCTGGAACAACAGGGGGCACACTGAAGCTTTCTTT
j_gene: TRBJ1-1
v_gene: TRBV30
abundance: NA
len: 13
d_gene: TRBD1

CDR3aa: CASSRIEGLAGAEQYF
CDR3nt: TGTGCCAGCAGCAGAATCGAGGGGCTAGCGGGGGCCGAGCAGTACTTC
j_gene: TRBJ2-7
v_gene: TRBV6-5
abundance: NA
len: 16
d_gene: TRBD2

CDR3aa: CSVGTSTDTQYF
CDR3nt: TGCAGCGTCGGGACTAGTACAGATACGCAGTATTTT
j_gene: TRBJ2-3
v_gene: TRBV29-1
abundance: large
len: 12
d_gene: TRBD2

CDR3aa: CASSISVNTDTQYF
CDR3nt: TGTGCCAGTAGTATTTCGGTCAACACAGATACGCAGTATTTT
j_gene: TRBJ2-3
v_gene: TRBV19
abundance: NA
len: 14
d_gene: NA

CDR3aa: CSVTAPSTGSNEKLFF
CDR3nt: TGCAGCGTTACGGCCCCCTCCACAGGTTCTAATGAAAAACTGTTTTTT
j_gene: TRBJ1-4
v_gene: TRBV29-1
abundance: few
len: 16
d_gene: NA